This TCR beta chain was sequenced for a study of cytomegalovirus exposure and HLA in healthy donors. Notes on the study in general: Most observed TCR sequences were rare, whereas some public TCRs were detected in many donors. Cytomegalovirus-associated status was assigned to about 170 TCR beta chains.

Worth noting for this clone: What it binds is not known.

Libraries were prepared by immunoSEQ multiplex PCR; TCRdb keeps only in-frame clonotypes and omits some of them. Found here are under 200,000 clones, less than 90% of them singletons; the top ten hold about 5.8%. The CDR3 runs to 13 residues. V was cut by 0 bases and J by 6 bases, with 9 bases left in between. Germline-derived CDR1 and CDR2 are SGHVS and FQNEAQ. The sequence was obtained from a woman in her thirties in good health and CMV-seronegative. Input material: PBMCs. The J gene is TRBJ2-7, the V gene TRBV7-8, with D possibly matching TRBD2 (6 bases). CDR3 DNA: TGTGCCAGCAGCTTAGCGCGGGATTCCGAGCAGTACTTC. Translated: CASSLARDSEQYF.